The sequence of this T cell receptor (beta chain) was determined in a study of shared clonotypes between healthy human individuals. Worth noting for this clone: As yet, its antigen is unknown.

Assay used: immunoSEQ multiplex PCR; TCRdb lists only in-frame clones, some missing. The table has 450,000 to 550,000 clones, around 74% seen once; the top ten hold 10% to 15%. Trimming took off 6 bases at V and 4 bases at J, with 13 bases between the two ends. Germline loops: CDR1 SNHLY, CDR2 FYNNEI. This CDR3 contains 15 residues. Study-level results: Donor clonotype sharing was expected to depend on sequencing depth. A small donor pool kept down the genetic and exposure-history diversity that was represented.

The chain carries TRBV2 and TRBJ1-6; D perhaps matches TRBD1 (5 bases). The sequence was collected from a middle-aged woman in good health. Some clones in this sample may be carry-over from other donors' samples. Sequencing used PBMCs. DNA of the CDR3: TGTGCCAGCAGGGGGGGACCGGGTTATAATTCACCCCTCCACTTT. Translation gives CASRGGPGYNSPLHF. The variable domain in full, with the rest retrieved from reference TRBV2 and TRBJ1-6, is EPEVTQTPSHQVTQMGQEVILRCVPISNHLYFYWYRQILGQKVEFLVSFYNNEISEKSEIFDDQFSVERPDGSNFTLKIRSTKLEDSAMYFCASRGGPGYNSPLHFGNGTRLTVT.